This TCR beta chain was obtained from a study of vaccination effects on CD4 cells after COVID-19. Study-wide context: Viral peptide pools were used in the ViraFEST assay to expand antigen-specific CD4+ T cells, and sequencing came afterward. General study points: Just 1 of 255 vaccine-induced clones in healthy recipients was cross-reactive.

Isolating CD4+ T cells followed about 11 days of culture. Participants were vaccinated with two doses of either the BNT162b2 or mRNA-1273 vaccine. Half-medium exchanges with IL-2 medium took place on days 3 and 7. A note on this clone: The antigen remains undetermined.

Trimming pared 4 bases from V and 1 base from J, leaving 7 bases between. CDR1 and CDR2 from the germline V gene are MGHRA and YSYEKL. CDR3 length: 14 residues. Generated by immunoSEQ multiplex PCR, the TCRdb table keeps only in-frame clones and is missing some. The table lists about 40,000 clones, around two thirds of them singletons. This sequence originates from a human donor who received a COVID-19 vaccine. The gene calls are TRBV4-1 and TRBJ1-4, with D hard to call. Material: CD4+ T cells from PBMCs cultured without peptide, obtained after COVID-19 vaccination. CDR3 nucleotide sequence: TGCGCCAGCAGCCGTACCGAAACTAATGAAAAACTGTTTTTT. Its protein product is CASSRTETNEKLFF.